This T cell receptor beta chain was documented in a study of cytomegalovirus exposure and HLA in healthy donors. Looking at the study overall: As released early, the data held some 85 million unique TCRs from HLA-typed donors. Broader study findings: Productive rates of about 87% or about 30% were seen for most TCR beta V segments in an earlier analysis. Sequencing likely produced, as an artifact, a cluster of highly shared sequence variants.

The germline V gene encodes CDR1 SGHTS and CDR2 YDEGEE. Trimming took 0 bases from V and 4 from J; bases not matched to a gene: 12. The CDR3 extends over 17 amino acids. On this clone: What it binds is not known.

The PCR was carried out with 60 Vbeta primers and 13 Jbeta primers. TCRdb's copy holds only in-frame clones and misses some; the assay was immunoSEQ multiplex PCR. The sample shows around 200,000 clones, 74% of them seen only once. The sequence derives from a woman aged 30 to 39 in good health and CMV-seropositive. The chain has TRBV5-8 and TRBJ1-1, with 7 bases identical to TRBD1. Sequencing used PBMCs. This chain's CDR3 is CASSLVQGLSVGTEAFF. The CDR3 bases are TGTGCCAGCAGCTTGGTACAGGGGCTTTCCGTGGGCACTGAAGCTTTCTTT.